The clone carrying this T cell receptor beta chain was recorded a few times. This entry is derived from a study of T-cell reconstitution after alpha-beta-depleted transplantation in children. Unique molecular identifiers were incorporated during preparation of the TCRbeta library. TCRdb reprocessed the PCR reads with MiXCR, giving one entry per CDR3 protein. The table shows approximately 510,000 distinct CDR3 sequences, with 18% occurring only once. Germline trimming cut 4 bases from V and 6 bases from J; bases unmatched to any gene: 12. In germline, CDR1 is SGHRS, CDR2 YFSETQ. The CDR3 extends over 16 amino acids.

This chain joins TRBV5-1 and TRBJ2-1; 8 bases are shared with TRBD1. The sequencing here drew on PBMCs from the stem cell graft donor, taken from the stem cell graft. The TCR comes from a human donor who donated a stem cell graft to a child with acute lymphoblastic leukemia. CDR3 DNA sequence: TGCGCCAGCAGCCCCCCCCCTGGACAGGGTTCCAATGAGCAGTTCTTC. It specifies CASSPPPGQGSNEQFF.